What follows are 11 T cell receptor beta chains derived from one specimen sequenced in a study of CD4+ T cells in melanoma. Method: immunoSEQ multiplex PCR; TCRdb's copy keeps in-frame clones and lacks some. This sample has over 9,000 clones; almost 70% occur once, and the top ten carry roughly 8.6%. Material: cells from a culture (not recorded whether cultured in vitro). Receptor source: a human donor with melanoma.

This clone was seen a single time. The rearrangement links TRBV7-8 to TRBJ1-2, with no clear D. CDR1 and CDR2 (germline): SGHVS, FQNEAQ. The CDR3 is made up of 15 amino acids. V was trimmed by 5 bases and J by 2 bases, leaving 15 bases between them. The CDR3 bases are TGTGCCAGCAGCCCCCGGGCCTTGGGAAACTATGGCTACACCTTC. Encoded protein: CASSPRALGNYGYTF.

V usage is TRBV9 and J usage is TRBJ2-1; 9 nucleotides agree with TRBD1. Germline CDR1 is SGDLS and CDR2 is YYNGEE. J gave up 7 bases and V 0 bases, and 8 bases lay outside the gene matches. The CDR3 has 16 amino acids. The CDR3 DNA reads as TGTGCCAGCAGCGTAGAGGGGACAGGGAACCGGAATGAGCAGTTCTTC. Amino acid sequence: CASSVEGTGNRNEQFF.

This clone was detected only a few times. The chain employs TRBV9 and TRBJ2-5; 9 bases align to TRBD1. Germline V CDR1 and CDR2: SGDLS, YYNGEE. The CDR3 length is 15 residues. The trim removed 3 bases at V and 3 bases at J, leaving 6 bases unmatched. The CDR3 reads CASSAYRGREETQYF. CDR3 nucleotide sequence: TGTGCCAGCAGCGCCTACAGGGGGCGCGAAGAGACCCAGTACTTC.

This clone was recorded a few times. The chain employs TRBV19 and TRBJ1-5; D uncertain. The CDR3 is made up of 12 amino acids. Trimming removed 9 bases at V and 9 bases at J, with 15 bases between. CDR1 LNHDA and CDR2 SQIVND come from the germline V gene (reference sequence). In nucleotides, the CDR3 is TGTGCCAGCCAAGACCCTGGGAGGCCCCAGCATTTT. The encoded protein is CASQDPGRPQHF.

This chain uses TRBV6-5 with TRBJ1-5; 7 bases are shared with TRBD1. The CDR3 runs 14 residues. J was trimmed by 5 bases and V by 5 bases; bases with no gene match: 6. Germline V gives CDR1 MNHEY, CDR2 SVGAGI. CDR3 nucleotides: TGTGCCAGCAGTCGGGGACAGAGTGATCAGCCCCAGCATTTT. Protein: CASSRGQSDQPQHF.

The V call is TRBV2, the J call TRBJ2-7; weak D call: TRBD2 (7 bases). Germline assignment: CDR1 SNHLY and CDR2 FYNNEI. The CDR3 is made up of 14 amino acids. Trimming cost V 5 bases and J 6 bases, with 17 bases left between them. The CDR3 DNA reads as TGTGCCAGCAGTTTATTAAGGGGGGGCCTCGAGCAGTACTTC. Amino acid sequence: CASSLLRGGLEQYF. The complete variable domain, with remaining parts taken from reference TRBV2 and TRBJ2-7, reads EPEVTQTPSHQVTQMGQEVILRCVPISNHLYFYWYRQILGQKVEFLVSFYNNEISEKSEIFDDQFSVERPDGSNFTLKIRSTKLEDSAMYFCASSLLRGGLEQYFGPGTRLTVT.

A few counts support this clone. The CDR3: CASSRTGLYTNYGYTF. DNA of the CDR3: TGTGCCAGTAGTAGGACTGGACTCTATACAAACTATGGCTACACCTTC. The chain is built from TRBV19 and TRBJ1-2; no firm D call. The V gene lost 4 bases and the J gene lost 2 bases, with 17 bases spanning the gap. The germline gives CDR1 LNHDA, CDR2 SQIVND (reference sequence). There are 16 residues in the CDR3.

This sequence joins TRBV5-8 and TRBJ2-6; no definite D call. Germline CDR1 reads SGHTS; CDR2 reads YDEGEE. This CDR3 region has 18 residues. Trimming pared 0 bases from V and 0 bases from J, leaving 13 bases between. The CDR3 DNA is TGTGCCAGCAGCTTGGCGAGAGGAACCAGCTCTGGGGCCAACGTCCTGACTTTC. This gives the protein CASSLARGTSSGANVLTF.

This chain joins TRBV6-5 and TRBJ2-7; TRBD1 matches at 7 bases. The CDR3 is made up of 14 amino acids. Germline V CDR1 and CDR2: MNHEY, SVGAGI. Trimming removed 2 bases from V and 4 bases from J; junction bases left unmatched: 5. The CDR3 DNA is TGTGCCAGCAGTTACAGGGACAGCATTTACGAGCAGTACTTC. Translated, it gives CASSYRDSIYEQYF.

This rearrangement joins TRBV5-4 to TRBJ2-7; 7 positions agree with TRBD2. The CDR3 loop spans 15 amino acids. J gave up 9 bases and V 3 bases, and 15 bases lay outside the gene matches. CDR1 and CDR2 (germline): SGHNT, YYREEE (reference sequence). As DNA, the CDR3 is TGTGCCAGCAGCTCCAAGCGGGGAGAGAATGTCGGGCAGTACTTC. It translates to CASSSKRGENVGQYF.

J is TRBJ2-1 and V is TRBV7-8, with D maybe TRBD1 (6 bases). The V end was cut by 5 bases, the J end by 6 bases, with 20 bases between. Per the germline V gene, CDR1 is SGHVS and CDR2 is FQNEAQ. The CDR3 runs 16 residues. The CDR3 is CASSPLAGAGGNEQFF. DNA for the CDR3: TGTGCCAGCAGCCCCCTGGCAGGGGCGGGCGGCAATGAGCAGTTCTTC.